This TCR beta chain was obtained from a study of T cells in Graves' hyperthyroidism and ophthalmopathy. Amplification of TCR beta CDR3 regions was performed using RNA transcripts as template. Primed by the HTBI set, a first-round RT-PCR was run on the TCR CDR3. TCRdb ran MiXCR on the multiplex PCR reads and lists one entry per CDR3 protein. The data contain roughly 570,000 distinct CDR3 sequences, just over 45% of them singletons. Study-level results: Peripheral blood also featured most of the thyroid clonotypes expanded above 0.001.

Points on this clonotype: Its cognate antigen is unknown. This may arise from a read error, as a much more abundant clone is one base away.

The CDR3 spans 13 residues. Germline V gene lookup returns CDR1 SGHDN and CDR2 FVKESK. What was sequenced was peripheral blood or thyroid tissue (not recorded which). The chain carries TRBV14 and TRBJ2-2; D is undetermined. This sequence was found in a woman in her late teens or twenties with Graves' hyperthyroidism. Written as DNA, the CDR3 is TGTGCCAGCAGCCAAAGGAGCACCAGGGAGCTGTTTTTT. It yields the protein CASSQRSTRELFF. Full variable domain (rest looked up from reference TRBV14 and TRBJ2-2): EAGVTQFPSHSVIEKGQTVTLRCDPISGHDNLYWYRRVMGKEIKFLLHFVKESKQDESGMPNNRFLAERTGGTYSTLKVQPAELEDSGVYFCASSQRSTRELFFGEGSRLTVL.